One and the same sample provided the 26 T cell receptor beta chains below, sequenced in a study of shared clonotypes between healthy human individuals. Sequenced by immunoSEQ multiplex PCR; TCRdb stores in-frame clones only, minus some. The profile covers roughly 550,000 clones, with about 95% appearing a single time and about 0.11% taken by the ten largest. In the naive CD8 group, cells lacked CD45RO and were positively selected for CCR7, so terminally differentiated effector memory CD45RA+ cells were left out. Material for sequencing was naive CD8+ T cells sorted from blood. Receptors were obtained from a woman aged 30 to 39 in good health.

This clone has a single count. V usage is TRBV4-1 and J usage is TRBJ2-7, with 12 bases fitting TRBD2. J lost 12 bases, V lost 4 bases, and 13 bases had no gene match. Germline V gene sequence: CDR1 MGHRA, CDR2 YSYEKL. The CDR3 has 15 amino acids. CDR3 region: CASSPSALAGGPPYF. CDR3 nucleotides: TGCGCCAGCAGCCCCTCAGCCCTAGCGGGAGGGCCACCGTACTTC.

The rearrangement joins TRBV12-5 to TRBJ2-2, with 8 bases fitting TRBD2. Unmatched junction bases numbered 10, after V lost 7 bases and J lost 3 bases. There are 16 residues in the CDR3. Germline-derived CDR1 and CDR2 are LGHNT and FRNRAP. The CDR3 sequence is CASAMAGTRDTGELFF. The CDR3 nucleotides are TGTGCTAGTGCCATGGCTGGGACTAGGGACACCGGGGAGCTGTTTTTT.

The V call is TRBV27, the J call TRBJ1-1; D remains unclear. Trimming pared 6 bases from V and 6 bases from J, leaving 14 bases between. Germline-derived CDR1 and CDR2 are MNHEY and SMNVEV (reference sequence). The CDR3 sequence is 13 residues long. This chain's CDR3 is CASRGGVDAEAFF. CDR3 DNA sequence: TGTGCCAGCAGGGGTGGGGTCGACGCTGAAGCTTTCTTT.

The V call is TRBV28, the J call TRBJ2-7; 9 positions agree with TRBD1. V lost 7 bases to trimming and J lost 1 base; unmatched junction nucleotides: 11. CDR1 is MDHEN and CDR2 is SYDVKM in the germline V gene. This CDR3 has 16 amino acids. The CDR3 DNA follows: TGTGCCAGCAATACCTTCGGGACAGGGTCATCCTACGAGCAGTACTTC. Translating it yields CASNTFGTGSSYEQYF.

V and J are TRBV7-6 and TRBJ2-2; D unresolved. The CDR3 contains 13 residues. V lost 4 bases to trimming and J lost 2 bases, with 5 bases between them. Germline V gene lookup returns CDR1 SGHVS and CDR2 FNYEAQ. CDR3 loop: CASSSSNTGELFF. In DNA, the CDR3 is TGTGCCAGCAGCTCGAGCAACACCGGGGAGCTGTTTTTT.

V is TRBV4-1 and J is TRBJ1-4; D may be TRBD1 (6 bases). The V end was cut by 0 bases, the J end by 11 bases, with 16 bases between. Germline values: CDR1 MGHRA, CDR2 YSYEKL. There are 15 residues in the CDR3. CDR3 region: CASSQEPGVGSKLFF. The CDR3 DNA follows: TGCGCCAGCAGCCAAGAACCAGGGGTGGGCTCGAAACTGTTTTTT.

The chain combines TRBV5-1 with TRBJ2-7; 12 nucleotides agree with TRBD1. The CDR3 is made up of 19 amino acids. Germline V CDR1 and CDR2: SGHRS, YFSETQ. With V trimmed by 0 bases and J by 5 bases, 15 bases remained unmatched. The CDR3: CASSLVFHSEGQGANEQYF. For the CDR3, the DNA is TGCGCCAGCAGCTTGGTATTCCACTCTGAGGGACAGGGGGCGAACGAGCAGTACTTC. Supplemented by reference TRBV5-1 and TRBJ2-7, the full variable domain reads KAGVTQTPRYLIKTRGQQVTLSCSPISGHRSVSWYQQTPGQGLQFLFEYFSETQRNKGNFPGRFSGRQFSNSRSEMNVSTLELGDSALYLCASSLVFHSEGQGANEQYFGPGTRLTVT.

This chain connects TRBV11-2 to TRBJ1-2; 8 nucleotides align to TRBD1. Unmatched junction bases numbered 3, after V lost 6 bases and J lost 0 bases. CDR1 is SGHAT and CDR2 is FQNNGV in the germline V gene. The CDR3 length is 14 residues. This CDR3 reads CASSWTGSNYGYTF. For the CDR3, the DNA is TGTGCCAGCAGTTGGACAGGGTCTAACTATGGCTACACCTTC.

The chain uses TRBV28 and TRBJ1-6, with 7 bases identical to TRBD1. V trimming: 6 bases; J trimming: 0 bases; junction bases outside the gene matches: 14. The germline V gene encodes CDR1 MDHEN and CDR2 SYDVKM. The CDR3 is 19 amino acids. This CDR3 reads CASRPDGTEPSSYNSPLHF. The CDR3 DNA sequence: TGTGCCAGCAGGCCTGACGGGACAGAGCCGAGCTCCTATAATTCACCCCTCCACTTT.

The J gene is TRBJ2-3, the V gene TRBV13, with TRBD1 matching over 9 bases. This CDR3 contains 14 residues. V dropped 5 bases and J dropped 6; count of bases not matched to a gene: 6. Germline loops: CDR1 PRHDT, CDR2 FYEKMQ (reference sequence). Here the CDR3 reads CASSNGQGMDTQYF. The CDR3 bases are TGTGCCAGCAGCAACGGACAGGGGATGGATACGCAGTATTTT.

The J gene is TRBJ2-7, the V gene TRBV27; 7 bases are shared with TRBD2. J was trimmed by 7 bases and V by 8 bases; bases with no gene match: 11. This CDR3 comprises 13 residues. Germline V lookup: CDR1 MNHEY, CDR2 SMNVEV (reference sequence). CDR3 in amino acids: CASGAGAYLEQYF. CDR3 nucleotides: TGTGCCAGCGGTGCGGGAGCTTATCTGGAGCAGTACTTC.

The J gene is TRBJ2-2, the V gene TRBV16, with D perhaps TRBD2 (6 bases). V lost 2 bases and J 0 bases, leaving 7 bases between the germline ends. The CDR3 length is 15 residues. Germline CDR1 and CDR2: KGHSY and FQNENV. The CDR3 DNA reads as TGTGCCAGCAGCCAACCTAGCGCGAACACCGGGGAGCTGTTTTTT. This translates into CASSQPSANTGELFF.

The chain links TRBV2 to TRBJ2-7, with D uncertain. The CDR3 extends over 11 amino acids. The germline V gene has CDR1 SNHLY and CDR2 FYNNEI. V was pared by 2 bases and J by 5 bases, with 4 bases between. Here the CDR3 DNA reads TGTGCCAGCAGTGAAATCCACGAGCAGTACTTC. The encoded protein is CASSEIHEQYF.

This chain uses TRBV19 with TRBJ2-1; D may be TRBD2 (6 bases). Trimming took 7 bases from V and 5 from J, leaving 18 bases between them. Germline CDR1 and CDR2: LNHDA and SQIVND (reference sequence). This CDR3 spans 15 amino acids. The CDR3 region is CASTVGTVVDNEQFF. Written as DNA, the CDR3 is TGTGCCAGTACCGTTGGGACTGTAGTTGACAATGAGCAGTTCTTC. The full variable domain, its missing parts supplied by reference TRBV19 and TRBJ2-1, is DGGITQSPKYLFRKEGQNVTLSCEQNLNHDAMYWYRQDPGQGLRLIYYSQIVNDFQKGDIAEGYSVSREKKESFPLTVTSAQKNPTAFYLCASTVGTVVDNEQFFGPGTRLTVL.

A note on this clone: Other DNA sequences in this sample translate to the same CDR3. The CDR3 reads CASSLLGRMNTEAFF. CDR3 sequence (DNA): TGTGCCAGCAGTTTATTAGGGAGGATGAACACTGAAGCTTTCTTT. This chain connects TRBV28 to TRBJ1-1; D unresolved. The V end lost 1 base, the J end lost 0 bases, and 9 bases lay between the germline ends. This CDR3 region has 15 residues. The germline V gene has CDR1 MDHEN and CDR2 SYDVKM.

The chain links TRBV6-1 to TRBJ2-6; maybe TRBD2 (5 bases). V gave up 2 bases and J gave up 4 bases, with 12 bases separating them. CDR1 is MNHNS and CDR2 is SASEGT in the germline V gene. The CDR3 sequence is 16 residues long. The CDR3 nucleotides are TGTGCCAGCAGTGAAACGTCCGGGGTAGGGGCCAACGTCCTGACTTTC. It is translated as CASSETSGVGANVLTF.

The chain employs TRBV7-8 and TRBJ2-2; 14 positions agree with TRBD2. Germline lookup yields CDR1 SGHVS and CDR2 FQNEAQ. The trim removed 5 bases at V and 7 bases at J, leaving 6 bases unmatched. The CDR3 has 16 residues. In DNA, the CDR3 is TGTGCCAGCAGCCCGACTAGCGGGAGGGTGGACGGGGAGCTGTTTTTT. This codes for CASSPTSGRVDGELFF.

The J gene is TRBJ2-5, the V gene TRBV10-3, with TRBD1 matching over 9 bases. CDR3 size: 17 residues. J lost 3 bases, V lost 0 bases, and 8 bases had no gene match. Germline V CDR1 and CDR2: ENHRY, SYGVKD. CDR3 coding DNA: TGTGCCATCAGTGAGTCTCCACTCGGGACAGGGAAAGAGACCCAGTACTTC. Translating gives CAISESPLGTGKETQYF.

V and J are TRBV28 and TRBJ1-4; D gene unclear. CDR1 MDHEN and CDR2 SYDVKM come from the germline V gene. The V and J ends lost 2 bases and 5 bases respectively, with 12 bases between them. The CDR3 has 15 amino acids. The CDR3 DNA reads as TGTGCCAGCAGTTTAAGTACAGTGGGGAATGAAAAACTGTTTTTT. Its translation is CASSLSTVGNEKLFF.

The rearrangement joins TRBV11-2 to TRBJ2-5; D is perhaps TRBD2 (6 bases). CDR1 SGHAT and CDR2 FQNNGV come from the germline V gene. The CDR3 consists of 16 residues. The V end lost 5 bases, the J end lost 4 bases, and 20 bases lay between the germline ends. CDR3 loop: CASSQETGSRGETQYF. In DNA form, the CDR3 reads TGTGCCAGCAGCCAAGAGACCGGGAGCCGGGGAGAGACCCAGTACTTC.

The gene calls are TRBV6-5 and TRBJ2-7; D tentatively fits TRBD1 or TRBD2 (5 bases each). Trimming left V 5 bases short and J 13 bases short, with 15 bases between. This CDR3 comprises 11 residues. In germline, CDR1 is MNHEY, CDR2 SVGAGI. The CDR3 spells CASSRPGRIYF. CDR3 sequence (DNA): TGTGCCAGCAGTCGCCCGGGACGTATCTACTTC.

The rearrangement links TRBV6-6 to TRBJ2-7; D is perhaps TRBD1 (5 bases). This CDR3 has 16 amino acids. V dropped 3 bases and J dropped 1 base, with 16 bases sitting between them. Per the germline V gene, CDR1 is MNHNY and CDR2 is SVGAGI (reference sequence). DNA for the CDR3: TGTGCCAGCAGTTATTACTCAATTGACAGATCCTACGAGCAGTACTTC. It translates to CASSYYSIDRSYEQYF.

The CDR3 spells CASSIHYNEQFF. In nucleotides, the CDR3 is TGTGCCAGTAGTATACATTACAATGAGCAGTTCTTC. This chain connects TRBV19 to TRBJ2-1; D ambiguous. Looked up from germline, CDR1 is LNHDA and CDR2 is SQIVND (reference sequence). The V end lost 2 bases, the J end lost 4 bases, and 3 bases lay between the germline ends. This CDR3 is built from 12 residues.

The chain employs TRBV28 and TRBJ1-2; possible D gene TRBD1, 6 bases. From germline, CDR1 is MDHEN and CDR2 SYDVKM. Trimming removed 7 bases at V and 3 bases at J, with 15 bases between. This CDR3 spans 14 amino acids. As DNA, the CDR3 is TGTGCCAGCAAAACCGGACAGCACTACTATGGCTACACCTTC. Its protein product is CASKTGQHYYGYTF.

In nucleotides, the CDR3 is TGTGCCAGCAGTTACTCCGTACGGGAGGGGAATGAGCAGTTCTTC. Its protein is CASSYSVREGNEQFF. This chain joins TRBV6-6 and TRBJ2-1, with 8 nucleotides matching TRBD2. With V trimmed by 0 bases and J by 7 bases, 5 bases remained unmatched. Germline values: CDR1 MNHNY, CDR2 SVGAGI (reference sequence). The CDR3 consists of 15 residues.

This clone was seen more than once but under ten times. This chain uses TRBV9 with TRBJ1-1, with TRBD1 as a possible D gene (5 bases). Trimming removed 2 bases from V and 3 bases from J, with 8 bases in between. CDR1 SGDLS and CDR2 YYNGEE come from the germline V gene. The CDR3 is 13 residues long. The CDR3 reads CASSVRQHTEAFF. The CDR3 DNA sequence: TGTGCCAGCAGCGTTAGACAGCACACTGAAGCTTTCTTT.